This record concerns one T cell receptor beta chain sequence. As to treatment: oral pan-JAK inhibitor, 5-10 mg twice daily. The source of the sample is a study of CD8+ T cells in alopecia areata. It was cDNA, reverse transcribed from extracted RNA, that served as the sequencing template. Assay used: immunoSEQ multiplex PCR; TCRdb lists only in-frame clones, some missing. Of some 80,000 clones in the sample, around two thirds were seen once. This TCR came from a human donor with alopecia areata. The material sequenced was CD8+ T cells sorted from blood, taken at week 24, from a patient treated with tofacitinib.

CDR3 protein: CASSLGQAVSYEQYF. In DNA, the CDR3 is TGTGCCAGCAGCCTGGGACAGGCGGTCTCCTACGAGCAGTACTTC. The rearrangement links TRBV5-6 to TRBJ2-7; 8 bases align to TRBD1. From germline, CDR1 is SGHDT and CDR2 YYEEEE. J gave up 0 bases and V 4 bases, and 6 bases lay outside the gene matches. This CDR3 spans 15 amino acids.